This TCR beta chain was observed in a study of cytomegalovirus exposure and HLA in healthy donors. Study-wide results and limits: Researchers catalogued some 160 TCR beta chains as cytomegalovirus-associated. Sequencing had likely introduced a cluster of highly shared sequence variants as an artifact.

Although they were nominally healthy when sampled, donors likely had unrecorded immune exposures. Details on this clone: The antigen is undetermined.

The CDR3 totals 11 residues. Germline assignment: CDR1 GTSNPN and CDR2 SVGIG (reference sequence). Trimming cost V 3 bases and J 4 bases, with 6 bases left between them. Researchers ran the PCR with 60 Vbeta and 13 Jbeta primers. TCRdb keeps only in-frame clones here, not all; method: immunoSEQ multiplex PCR. This sample's clone table lists just over 80,000 clones. This chain links TRBV30 with TRBJ1-2; no reliable D call. The source is a woman aged 30 to 39 in good health and CMV-seronegative. What was sequenced was PBMCs. The CDR3 region has the DNA TGTGCCTGGAGCCTATTCTATGGCTACACCTTC. Amino acid sequence: CAWSLFYGYTF.